What follows are 32 T cell receptor beta chains derived from one specimen sequenced in a study of neoadjuvant anti-PD-1 for oral cavity cancer. Repertoires were generated with immunoSEQ multiplex PCR, while TCRdb's copy carries only in-frame clones and drops some. The profile shows fewer than 20,000 clones, about three quarters of them singletons. Sequenced here: PBMCs, sampled before nivolumab (anti-PD-1) treatment. The source is a person between 40 and 85 years old with oral cavity squamous cell carcinoma.

J is TRBJ1-2 and V is TRBV25-1; the match to TRBD1 covers 7 bases. Trimming took 5 bases from V and 4 from J; bases not matched to a gene: 1. Germline V CDR1 and CDR2: MGHDK, SYGVNS. This CDR3 has 12 residues. CDR3 sequence reads: CASSRDSYGYTF. As DNA, the CDR3 is TGTGCCAGCAGTAGGGACAGCTATGGCTACACCTTC.

The CDR3 DNA sequence: TGCAGCGTACCGACGGGTCCTGAATGGCTGGGGGCCAACGTCCTGACTTTC. The encoded protein is CSVPTGPEWLGANVLTF. V is TRBV29-1 and J is TRBJ2-6; D remains ambiguous. CDR3 length: 17 amino acids. V was pared by 6 bases and J by 4 bases, with 22 bases between. Per germline, CDR1 SQVTM and CDR2 ANQGSEA.

The chain is built from TRBV11-2 and TRBJ2-1; the D is unclear. The CDR3 length is 13 residues. V dropped 6 bases and J dropped 6 bases, with 12 bases sitting between them. Germline-derived CDR1 and CDR2 are SGHAT and FQNNGV. The CDR3 is CASRPREVNEQFF. The CDR3 nucleotides read TGTGCCAGCAGACCAAGAGAGGTCAATGAGCAGTTCTTC.

The chain has TRBV7-9 and TRBJ2-3; 8 positions agree with TRBD1. Germline loops: CDR1 SEHNR, CDR2 FQNEAQ (reference sequence). The CDR3 is 14 amino acids. V trimming: 5 bases; J trimming: 6 bases; junction bases outside the gene matches: 7. CDR3 nucleotide sequence: TGTGCCAGCAGCCCCGGACAGGGTGGGGATACGCAGTATTTT. It specifies CASSPGQGGDTQYF. Full variable domain (outside the CDR3, taken from reference TRBV7-9 and TRBJ2-3): DTGVSQNPRHKITKRGQNVTFRCDPISEHNRLYWYRQTLGQGPEFLTYFQNEAQLEKSRLLSDRFSAERPKGSFSTLEIQRTEQGDSAMYLCASSPGQGGDTQYFGPGTRLTVL.

The rearrangement joins TRBV2 to TRBJ1-1, with D possibly TRBD1 on 6 matching bases. This CDR3 is built from 14 residues. CDR1 and CDR2 (germline): SNHLY, FYNNEI. Deletions cut 6 bases from V and 0 bases from J, with 11 bases between. In nucleotides, the CDR3 is TGTGCCAGCAGGCTCCGGGGGCTGAACACTGAAGCTTTCTTT. This codes for CASRLRGLNTEAFF. The full variable domain, in which reference TRBV2 and TRBJ1-1 provide the parts outside the CDR3, is EPEVTQTPSHQVTQMGQEVILRCVPISNHLYFYWYRQILGQKVEFLVSFYNNEISEKSEIFDDQFSVERPDGSNFTLKIRSTKLEDSAMYFCASRLRGLNTEAFFGQGTRLTVV.

The chain joins TRBV30 to TRBJ1-5; D not resolved. The CDR3 is made up of 14 amino acids. Germline values: CDR1 GTSNPN, CDR2 SVGIG (reference sequence). V shed 2 bases and J shed 0 bases, with 8 bases lying between them. CDR3 amino acids: CAWSRVISNQPQHF. The CDR3 DNA reads as TGTGCCTGGAGTCGGGTAATTAGCAATCAGCCCCAGCATTTT.

The chain is built from TRBV28 and TRBJ1-2; no firm D call. Germline V gene lookup returns CDR1 MDHEN and CDR2 SYDVKM. The CDR3 is 12 residues long. The V end lost 2 bases, the J end lost 2 bases, and 3 bases lay between the germline ends. CDR3 protein: CASSLRNYGYTF. CDR3 nucleotide sequence: TGTGCCAGCAGTTTAAGAAACTATGGCTACACCTTC.

This clone was counted a single time. The chain is built from TRBV7-8 and TRBJ2-7; D may be TRBD1 (6 bases). The V gene's germline CDR1 is SGHVS and CDR2 FQNEAQ. V lost 5 bases and J lost 5, with 19 bases in between. The CDR3 extends over 15 amino acids. CDR3 bases: TGTGCCAGCAGCCCACTACGTGGGGGCATAAACGAGCAGTACTTC. Translation: CASSPLRGGINEQYF.

The chain links TRBV2 to TRBJ1-2, with D perhaps matching TRBD1 (6 bases). The CDR3 covers 14 residues. The germline CDR1 and CDR2 sequences are SNHLY and FYNNEI. Trimming left V 4 bases short and J 4 bases short, with 13 bases between. The CDR3 spells CASSVVGAGYGYTF. The CDR3 DNA reads TGTGCCAGCAGTGTAGTGGGGGCCGGCTATGGCTACACCTTC.

V usage is TRBV6-4 and J usage is TRBJ2-1; 7 positions agree with TRBD2. The CDR3 contains 14 residues. Germline loops: CDR1 MRHNA, CDR2 SNTAGT. Trimming removed 6 bases from V and 1 base from J; junction bases left unmatched: 3. CDR3 nucleotides: TGTGCCAGCAGCCGCGGGGGATCCTACAATGAGCAGTTCTTC. Translated: CASSRGGSYNEQFF.

A single count supports this clone. The chain is built from TRBV4-1 and TRBJ2-6, with D perhaps assigned TRBD1 or TRBD2 (5 bases each). V lost 1 base and J lost 4, with 20 bases in between. Germline loops: CDR1 MGHRA, CDR2 YSYEKL. The length of the CDR3 is 19 residues. This CDR3 is CASSQVRDLGPFGANVLTF. CDR3 coding DNA: TGCGCCAGCAGCCAAGTCCGGGACCTGGGACCGTTCGGGGCCAACGTCCTGACTTTC.

The chain carries TRBV28 and TRBJ1-1, with a possible D match to TRBD1 (5 bases). The CDR3 spans 11 residues. V gave up 7 bases and J gave up 5 bases, with 8 bases separating them. Germline V gene sequence: CDR1 MDHEN, CDR2 SYDVKM. CDR3 nucleotides: TGTGCCAGCAAGAGACAGACTGAAGCTTTCTTT. It encodes CASKRQTEAFF.

J is TRBJ2-7 and V is TRBV14, with 9 bases aligning to TRBD1. The CDR3 covers 15 residues. Germline CDR1 is SGHDN and CDR2 is FVKESK. V lost 3 bases to trimming and J lost 6 bases; unmatched junction nucleotides: 9. DNA for the CDR3: TGTGCCAGCAGCCATCGCCGGGACAGGGTTAGCGAGCAGTACTTC. This translates into CASSHRRDRVSEQYF.

V gene TRBV28 combines with J gene TRBJ1-3; D is undetermined. CDR1 MDHEN and CDR2 SYDVKM come from the germline V gene. V shed 1 base and J shed 2 bases, with 9 bases lying between them. The CDR3 is 15 amino acids. CDR3 bases: TGTGCCAGCAGTTTATTCCCCACGACTGGAAACACCATATATTTT. It yields the protein CASSLFPTTGNTIYF.

The chain has TRBV6-5 and TRBJ1-4; a weak D match, TRBD1 (6 bases). Trimming cost V 7 bases and J 8 bases, with 17 bases left between them. CDR3 length: 14 amino acids. The germline CDR1 and CDR2 sequences are MNHEY and SVGAGI. The CDR3 DNA sequence: TGTGCCAGCAAAAGGGGGAAGGTTGGGGAAAAACTGTTTTTT. Amino acid sequence: CASKRGKVGEKLFF.

This sequence joins TRBV7-9 and TRBJ1-1; the D is unclear. This CDR3 spans 13 amino acids. The ends were cut back, 1 base at V and 1 base at J, with 4 bases in the middle. Germline values: CDR1 SEHNR, CDR2 FQNEAQ (reference sequence). CDR3 residues: CASSLEGNTEAFF. CDR3 DNA: TGTGCCAGCAGCTTAGAGGGGAACACTGAAGCTTTCTTT.

The chain links TRBV6-6 to TRBJ1-5, with TRBD1 matching over 8 bases. The V segment lost 1 base and the J segment 4 bases; nucleotides outside the gene matches: 6. Germline V CDR1 and CDR2: MNHNY, SVGAGI (reference sequence). There are 16 residues in the CDR3. CDR3 residues: CASSYFRTGLNQPQHF. CDR3 nucleotides: TGTGCCAGCAGTTACTTCAGGACAGGGCTGAATCAGCCCCAGCATTTT.

The chain carries TRBV27 and TRBJ1-1; TRBD1 might be the D (6 bases). The CDR3 totals 14 residues. Germline V gene lookup returns CDR1 MNHEY and CDR2 SMNVEV (reference sequence). V was cut by 0 bases and J by 8 bases, with 13 bases left in between. CDR3 DNA sequence: TGTGCCAGCAGTTTATCTTCAGGGGTTGGGGAAGCTTTCTTT. It is translated as CASSLSSGVGEAFF.

The V gene is TRBV10-1, the J gene TRBJ1-1, with TRBD1 as a possible D gene (5 bases). The V end lost 3 bases, the J end lost 2 bases, and 10 bases lay between the germline ends. The germline V gene encodes CDR1 WNHNN and CDR2 SYGVQD (reference sequence). The CDR3 spans 14 residues. CDR3 bases: TGCGCCAGCAGTGACCACAGGAGAAACACTGAAGCTTTCTTT. It encodes CASSDHRRNTEAFF.

The V call is TRBV7-8, the J call TRBJ2-5; D may be TRBD2 (6 bases). There are 15 residues in the CDR3. The germline V gene has CDR1 SGHVS and CDR2 FQNEAQ. Trimming cost V 1 base and J 5 bases, with 14 bases left between them. This CDR3 reads CASSLDGGVGETQYF. The CDR3 DNA follows: TGTGCCAGCAGCTTAGACGGCGGGGTGGGGGAGACCCAGTACTTC.

The CDR3 region is CASSWTRVTGDGYTF. The CDR3 coding sequence is TGTGCCAGCAGCTGGACCCGAGTAACAGGGGACGGCTACACCTTC. The chain uses TRBV6-6 and TRBJ1-2; the match to TRBD1 covers 7 bases. The CDR3 loop spans 15 amino acids. V gave up 6 bases and J gave up 8 bases; unmatched junction bases: 15. Germline values: CDR1 MNHNY, CDR2 SVGAGI (reference sequence).

The chain couples TRBV6-5 to TRBJ1-5; D gene uncertain. The CDR3 loop spans 16 amino acids. Per the germline V gene, CDR1 is MNHEY and CDR2 is SVGAGI. The germline V and J ends were trimmed by 0 bases and 2 bases, with 11 bases remaining between them. The CDR3 loop reads CASSYSFPRGNQPQHF. In DNA, the CDR3 is TGTGCCAGCAGTTACTCGTTCCCAAGGGGCAATCAGCCCCAGCATTTT.

This sequence joins TRBV19 and TRBJ1-2; D uncertain. CDR3 length: 14 residues. V gave up 7 bases and J gave up 5 bases, with 17 bases separating them. The germline V gene encodes CDR1 LNHDA and CDR2 SQIVND (reference sequence). CDR3 in DNA: TGTGCCAGTACCCGCCGGGGAGGCCCATATGGCTACACCTTC. Its translation: CASTRRGGPYGYTF.

The chain recombines TRBV5-1 with TRBJ1-1; D possibly corresponds to TRBD1 (5 bases). Per the germline V gene, CDR1 is SGHRS and CDR2 is YFSETQ. This CDR3 is 13 amino acids long. The V and J ends lost 0 bases and 7 bases respectively, with 10 bases between them. For the CDR3, the DNA is TGCGCCAGCAGCTTGGTAGGGGATCATGAAGCTTTCTTT. This codes for CASSLVGDHEAFF.

The chain carries TRBV5-6 and TRBJ2-5, with D perhaps given as TRBD1 or TRBD2 (5 bases each). V shed 6 bases and J shed 1 base, with 16 bases lying between them. The CDR3 has 15 residues. From germline, CDR1 is SGHDT and CDR2 YYEEEE. The CDR3 reads CASTQDGGFQETQYF. As DNA, the CDR3 is TGTGCCAGCACCCAAGATGGGGGATTCCAAGAGACCCAGTACTTC.

This chain joins TRBV6-6 and TRBJ1-5; D gene uncertain. Germline CDR1 and CDR2: MNHNY and SVGAGI (reference sequence). Trimming took off 0 bases at V and 9 bases at J, with 6 bases between the two ends. There are 12 residues in the CDR3. The CDR3 region is CASSYSTGPQHF. The CDR3 coding sequence is TGTGCCAGCAGTTACTCGACGGGGCCCCAGCATTTT.

The J gene is TRBJ1-1, the V gene TRBV11-3; 7 nucleotides line up with TRBD1. Looked up from germline, CDR1 is SGHNT and CDR2 is YENEEA. This CDR3 has 15 residues. V was clipped by 5 bases and J by 1 base; unmatched bases: 7. CDR3: CASSDTGQPNTEAFF. CDR3 coding DNA: TGTGCCAGCAGCGATACGGGACAGCCGAACACTGAAGCTTTCTTT.

The V gene is TRBV4-2, the J gene TRBJ1-3, with unresolved D. The CDR3 has 14 amino acids. Germline V gene data show CDR1 as LGHNA and CDR2 as YNFKEQ. The V end was cut by 4 bases, the J end by 0 bases, with 7 bases between. CDR3 DNA: TGTGCCAGCAGCCCGACATTCTCTGGAAACACCATATATTTT. The encoded protein is CASSPTFSGNTIYF.

The chain employs TRBV11-2 and TRBJ2-1, with 11 nucleotides matching TRBD2. Germline values: CDR1 SGHAT, CDR2 FQNNGV. J gave up 0 bases and V 0 bases, and 4 bases lay outside the gene matches. This CDR3 is 18 amino acids long. This CDR3 is CASSLDRLAGSSYNEQFF. The CDR3 nucleotides read TGTGCCAGCAGCTTAGACCGACTAGCGGGAAGCTCCTACAATGAGCAGTTCTTC.

This chain joins TRBV30 and TRBJ1-4, with D possibly TRBD1 on 5 matching bases. This CDR3 contains 13 residues. Germline values: CDR1 GTSNPN, CDR2 SVGIG (reference sequence). V lost 2 bases and J 8 bases, leaving 12 bases between the germline ends. The CDR3 bases are TGTGCCTGGAGTCGAGGGTGGGGGGAAAAACTGTTTTTT. Translation: CAWSRGWGEKLFF.

This clone was seen only once. The chain couples TRBV5-1 to TRBJ1-3, with 9 bases aligning to TRBD1. CDR1 is SGHRS, CDR2 YFSETQ, per germline. This CDR3 has 16 residues. Trimming removed 2 bases from V and 4 bases from J; junction bases left unmatched: 7. This CDR3 is CASSLVGTGYGNTIYF. The CDR3 nucleotides are TGCGCCAGCAGCTTAGTCGGGACAGGGTACGGAAACACCATATATTTT.

This sequence joins TRBV7-8 and TRBJ2-7; possibly TRBD2 for D (5 bases). V lost 5 bases and J lost 2, with 13 bases in between. Germline V gene data show CDR1 as SGHVS and CDR2 as FQNEAQ. The CDR3 length is 14 residues. CDR3 loop: CASSRGQQAYEQYF. CDR3 bases: TGTGCCAGCAGCCGAGGGCAACAAGCCTACGAGCAGTACTTC. The full variable domain, with the rest looked up from reference TRBV7-8 and TRBJ2-7, is GAGVSQSPRYKVAKRGQDVALRCDPISGHVSLFWYQQALGQGPEFLTYFQNEAQLDKSGLPSDRFFAERPEGSVSTLKIQRTQQEDSAVYLCASSRGQQAYEQYFGPGTRLTVT.